These T cell receptor beta chains were read from a single sample in a study of blood T cell repertoires in COVID-19. The assay was immunoSEQ multiplex PCR, and TCRdb's table has in-frame clones only and misses some. The table records around 19,000 clones, about 89% of them present only once. Sequenced: peripheral blood. The source is a human donor in a cohort sampled during active COVID-19. Both conserved end residues are part of each CDR3. Each record gives: CDR3 protein, CDR3 DNA, V gene, clone size, D gene, J gene. A D gene is named only where the DNA matches it firmly. Size is stated for part of the rows, as once, few or many counts, or as a class when the clone is expanded.

CSVEDPEASYEQYF | TGCAGCGTTGAAGATCCGGAGGCGTCCTACGAGCAGTACTTC | TRBV29-1 | . | . | TRBJ2-7
CASAPLFLNEQFF | TGTGCCAGCGCGCCTTTATTCCTCAATGAGCAGTTCTTC | TRBV28 | . | . | TRBJ2-1
CAMGQGYEQYF | TGTGCCATGGGACAGGGCTACGAGCAGTACTTC | TRBV10-3 | . | TRBD1 | TRBJ2-7
CATSDPGQGGNIQYF | TGTGCCACCAGTGACCCGGGACAGGGAGGGAACATTCAGTACTTC | TRBV24-1 | . | TRBD1 | TRBJ2-4
CASSFKRQGLSTDTQYF | TGTGCCAGCAGTTTTAAGAGACAGGGACTTAGCACAGATACGCAGTATTTT | TRBV27 | . | . | TRBJ2-3
CASSQDFRTSGRALKSGELFF | TGTGCCAGCAGCCAAGATTTTCGGACTAGCGGGAGGGCCTTGAAATCCGGGGAGCTGTTTTTT | TRBV14 | . | TRBD2 | TRBJ2-2
CASSVSGKNTGELFF | TGTGCCAGCAGCGTTAGCGGGAAGAACACCGGGGAGCTGTTTTTT | TRBV9 | . | TRBD2 | TRBJ2-2
CAVTNSAGAFYEQYF | TGTGCCGTCACGAATTCAGCGGGAGCTTTCTACGAGCAGTACTTC | TRBV10-3 | . | TRBD2 | TRBJ2-7
CASSPGTGETYEQYF | TGTGCCAGCAGCCCCGGGACAGGGGAAACCTACGAGCAGTACTTC | TRBV7-8 | . | TRBD1 | TRBJ2-7
CASSQGLSGNTIYF | TGCGCCAGCAGTCAGGGCCTCTCTGGAAACACCATATATTTT | TRBV5-1 | . | . | TRBJ1-3
CASSLSPGQTNYGYTF | TGTGCCAGCAGTTTATCCCCGGGACAGACTAACTATGGCTACACCTTC | TRBV28 | . | TRBD1 | TRBJ1-2
CASSRGEASGRETQYF | TGCGCCAGCAGCCGCGGAGAGGCTAGCGGGAGGGAGACCCAGTACTTC | TRBV5-1 | . | TRBD2 | TRBJ2-5
CASSQGRPYNEQFF | TGTGCCAGCAGCCAAGGCAGGCCCTACAATGAGCAGTTCTTC | TRBV7-8 | . | . | TRBJ2-1
CASSTTTEPYGYTF | TGCGCCAGCAGCACAACCACAGAGCCCTATGGCTACACCTTC | TRBV4-1 | . | . | TRBJ1-2
CASTRMGLVTDTQYF | TGTGCCAGCACCAGAATGGGACTAGTTACAGATACGCAGTATTTT | TRBV6-5 | . | TRBD2 | TRBJ2-3
CASSLSGTGAGNTEAFF | TGTGCCAGCTCACTGTCCGGGACAGGGGCCGGGAACACTGAAGCTTTCTTT | TRBV18 | once | TRBD1 | TRBJ1-1
CASTPGGWDTEAFF | TGTGCCAGCACCCCAGGGGGATGGGACACTGAAGCTTTCTTT | TRBV9 | once | TRBD1 | TRBJ1-1
CASSLGRPNTEAFF | TGTGCCAGCAGCTTGGGGCGGCCTAACACTGAAGCTTTCTTT | TRBV5-5 | . | . | TRBJ1-1
CASSLTSGSANYGYTF | TGTGCCAGCAGTTTAACTTCAGGATCAGCTAACTATGGCTACACCTTC | TRBV28 | . | . | TRBJ1-2
CASSPATGPYSYNEQFF | TGCGCCAGCAGCCCAGCGACAGGCCCCTACTCCTACAATGAGCAGTTCTTC | TRBV5-1 | once | . | TRBJ2-1
CASSVVRLQGRTEAFF | TGTGCCAGCAGTGTCGTTCGGCTACAGGGTCGCACTGAAGCTTTCTTT | TRBV2 | . | . | TRBJ1-1
CASSSGSSMEKLFF | TGTGCCAGCAGCTCCGGGTCTTCGATGGAAAAACTGTTTTTT | TRBV13 | . | . | TRBJ1-4
CASSLPTGALNTEAFF | TGTGCCAGCAGCCTCCCGACAGGGGCACTGAACACTGAAGCTTTCTTT | TRBV13 | . | TRBD1 | TRBJ1-1
CASSIQGMSNQPQHF | TGTGCCAGTAGTATTCAGGGGATGAGCAATCAGCCCCAGCATTTT | TRBV19 | . | . | TRBJ1-5
CASSPGQGPSYEQYF | TGTGCCAGCAGCCCAGGACAGGGACCCTCCTACGAGCAGTACTTC | TRBV7-8 | . | TRBD1 | TRBJ2-7
CASSPGIAALDTQYF | TGTGCCAGCAGTCCCGGTATAGCGGCTCTGGATACGCAGTATTTT | TRBV6-5 | . | . | TRBJ2-3
CASSPLGEAGAREQYF | TGTGCCAGCAGTCCCCTTGGGGAAGCGGGAGCTCGTGAGCAGTACTTC | TRBV28 | . | TRBD2 | TRBJ2-7
CASSFSGVGYEQYF | TGTGCCAGCAGCTTTTCGGGAGTAGGCTACGAGCAGTACTTC | TRBV7-3 | . | . | TRBJ2-7
CASSYSGTGSYEQYF | TGTGCCAGCAGTTATTCCGGGACAGGGTCCTACGAGCAGTACTTC | TRBV6-5 | once | TRBD1 | TRBJ2-7
CASSQVTGATDTQYF | TGCGCCAGCAGCCAAGTGACAGGGGCCACAGATACGCAGTATTTT | TRBV4-1 | once | TRBD1 | TRBJ2-3
CASSSGGANTGELFF | TGTGCCAGCAGTTCAGGGGGCGCGAACACCGGGGAGCTGTTTTTT | TRBV6-5 | . | TRBD1 | TRBJ2-2
CASKFQGDTDTQYF | TGTGCCAGCAAGTTTCAGGGGGACACAGATACGCAGTATTTT | TRBV2 | . | TRBD1 | TRBJ2-3
CASSFGGGQPQHF | TGTGCCAGCAGTTTTGGAGGAGGTCAGCCCCAGCATTTT | TRBV27 | . | . | TRBJ1-5
CASSFLPRADGYTF | TGTGCCAGCAGTTTTCTGCCCAGGGCAGATGGCTACACCTTC | TRBV28 | . | . | TRBJ1-2
CAWSPRSGRKETQYF | TGTGCCTGGAGTCCCCGTAGCGGGAGAAAGGAGACCCAGTACTTC | TRBV30 | . | TRBD2 | TRBJ2-5
CASSLGQDQWGYTF | TGTGCCAGCAGCTTAGGACAGGACCAATGGGGCTACACCTTC | TRBV5-4 | . | TRBD1 | TRBJ1-2
CASSMKGPGLSPLHF | TGTGCCAGTAGTATGAAGGGGCCGGGCCTGTCGCCCCTCCACTTT | TRBV19 | . | . | TRBJ1-6
CSVPGQGGWTEAFF | TGCAGCGTTCCGGGACAGGGTGGATGGACTGAAGCTTTCTTT | TRBV29-1 | . | TRBD1 | TRBJ1-1
CASGRLSGDYEQYF | TGTGCCAGCGGGCGACTTAGCGGAGACTACGAGCAGTACTTC | TRBV3-1/TRBV3-2 | . | . | TRBJ2-7
CASSAGPNWNTEAFF | TGTGCCAGCAGCGCGGGACCGAATTGGAACACTGAAGCTTTCTTT | TRBV5-6 | . | . | TRBJ1-1
CASSALGGNQPQHF | TGTGCCAGCAGCGCCCTAGGGGGCAATCAGCCCCAGCATTTT | TRBV28 | few | . | TRBJ1-5
CASLGGANTGELFF | TGTGCCAGTCTCGGGGGGGCGAACACCGGGGAGCTGTTTTTT | TRBV2 | . | TRBD2 | TRBJ2-2
CASSIDKARGTDTQYF | TGTGCCAGTAGCATAGACAAAGCCCGAGGGACAGATACGCAGTATTTT | TRBV19 | . | . | TRBJ2-3
CASTRDRLNTEAFF | TGTGCCAGCACTCGGGACAGACTGAACACTGAAGCTTTCTTT | TRBV6-5 | . | TRBD1 | TRBJ1-1
CASGRWAGEQYF | TGTGCCAGCGGTAGGTGGGCGGGCGAGCAGTACTTC | TRBV6-5 | . | . | TRBJ2-7
CASSSSGTGGNEQFF | TGCGCCAGCAGCTCTTCCGGGACAGGGGGAAATGAGCAGTTCTTC | TRBV5-1 | . | TRBD1 | TRBJ2-1
CASSLGGTGAGNQPQHF | TGTGCCAGCAGCTTAGGAGGGACAGGGGCGGGGAATCAGCCCCAGCATTTT | TRBV11-3 | . | TRBD1 | TRBJ1-5
CASSHSQGAGETQYF | TGCGCCAGCAGCCACAGTCAGGGGGCTGGGGAGACCCAGTACTTC | TRBV4-1 | . | TRBD1 | TRBJ2-5
CASRKLDTPYEQYF | TGCGCCAGCAGGAAACTAGACACCCCCTACGAGCAGTACTTC | TRBV5-1 | . | . | TRBJ2-7
CASSREGESKTQYF | TGTGCCAGCAGCCGGGAGGGCGAGTCGAAGACCCAGTACTTC | TRBV2 | . | TRBD2 | TRBJ2-5
CASSFRFVETQYF | TGTGCCAGCAGTTTTCGGTTCGTGGAGACCCAGTACTTC | TRBV12-3/TRBV12-4 | . | . | TRBJ2-5
CASSTGQGSSEQYF | TGTGCCAGCAGCACGGGACAGGGGAGCTCCGAGCAGTACTTC | TRBV3-1/TRBV3-2 | . | TRBD1 | TRBJ2-7
CASSRGQNTGELFF | TGTGCCAGCAGCCGGGGACAGAACACCGGGGAGCTGTTTTTT | TRBV7-9 | . | . | TRBJ2-2